This T cell receptor beta chain appears in the sequencing data of a study of regulatory T cells in long-lasting Graves disease. CDR1 SSHAT and CDR2 FNYEAQ come from the germline V gene (reference sequence). The CDR3 is 15 amino acids. Investigators prepared the TCR beta libraries by applying iRepertoire HTBI primers and Arm-PCR of CDR3 regions. TCRdb reprocessed the multiplex PCR reads via MiXCR and lists one record per CDR3 protein. Seen here are 300,000 to 500,000 distinct CDR3 sequences, roughly 20% observed once, and the top ten hold around 20%. Stated time point: persistent/refractory GD, antithyroid drugs over 5 years with positive TRAb. PBMC RNA served as the TCR library source. Enrollment of patients was through an endocrinology department in Xi'an, China. This clonotype was counted only a few times. Its antigen remains unknown. Compared with germline, one end of the junction differs, possibly owing to a read error.

Whole-study results and caveats: Newly diagnosed patients shared 966 public clonotypes; persistent patients shared some 2,700. Favoring TRBV28, TRBJ1-2 and TRBJ2-5 was a feature seen in persistent disease.

The chain recombines TRBV7-7 with TRBJ2-5, with 8 positions matching TRBD2. This clonotype was sampled from a female donor with Graves disease. The sample was peripheral blood mononuclear cells (PBMCs), taken when the disease was refractory, from a patient treated with antithyroid drugs. CDR3 region: CASSHGTSWQETQYF. In nucleotides, the CDR3 is TGTGCTAGCAGCCACGGGACTAGTTGGCAAGAGACCCAGTACTTC.